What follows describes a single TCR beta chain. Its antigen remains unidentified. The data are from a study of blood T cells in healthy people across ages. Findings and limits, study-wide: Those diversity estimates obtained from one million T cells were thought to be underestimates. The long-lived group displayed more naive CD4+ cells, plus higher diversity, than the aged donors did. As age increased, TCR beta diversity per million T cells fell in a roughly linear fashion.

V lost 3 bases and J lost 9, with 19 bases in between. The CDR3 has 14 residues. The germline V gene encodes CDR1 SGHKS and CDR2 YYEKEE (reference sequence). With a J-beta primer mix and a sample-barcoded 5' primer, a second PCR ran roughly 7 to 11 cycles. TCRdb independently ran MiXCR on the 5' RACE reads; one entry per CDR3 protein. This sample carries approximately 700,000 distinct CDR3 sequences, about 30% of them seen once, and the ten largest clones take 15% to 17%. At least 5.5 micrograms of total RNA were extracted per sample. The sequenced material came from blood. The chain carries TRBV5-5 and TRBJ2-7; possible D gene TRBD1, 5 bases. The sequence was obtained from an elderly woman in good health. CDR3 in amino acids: CASSSGHPVLGQYF. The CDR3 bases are TGTGCCAGCAGCTCCGGACACCCCGTCTTAGGGCAGTACTTC. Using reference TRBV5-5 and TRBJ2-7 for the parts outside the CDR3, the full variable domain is DAGVTQSPTHLIKTRGQQVTLRCSPISGHKSVSWYQQVLGQGPQFIFQYYEKEERGRGNFPDRFSARQFPNYSSELNVNALLLGDSALYLCASSSGHPVLGQYFGPGTRLTVT.